This TCR beta chain was obtained from a study of cytomegalovirus exposure and HLA in healthy donors. The V segment lost 5 bases and the J segment 4 bases; nucleotides outside the gene matches: 7. CDR1 and CDR2 from the germline V gene are SGHRS and YFSETQ. The CDR3 sequence is 14 residues long. In the PCR, 60 Vbeta and 13 Jbeta primers were used. The assay was immunoSEQ multiplex PCR, and TCRdb's table has in-frame clones only and misses some. The table includes 200,000 to 300,000 clones, just under 85% detected once. This clonotype was obtained from a woman between 35 and 50 years old in good health and CMV-seropositive. The V gene is TRBV5-1, the J gene TRBJ1-1; 8 bases are a match to TRBD1. The specimen was PBMCs. CDR3 residues: CASSSQGAVTEAFF. The CDR3 bases are TGCGCCAGCAGTTCCCAGGGGGCGGTCACTGAAGCTTTCTTT.